Listed below are T cell receptor beta chains from one sample, sequenced in a study of T-cell reconstitution after alpha-beta-depleted transplantation in children. TCRdb reprocessed the PCR reads via MiXCR and lists one record per CDR3 protein. The sample has fewer than 400,000 distinct CDR3 sequences; 23% are singletons. The material sequenced was PBMCs, mostly from graft donor cells, taken 180 days after TCRalphabeta/CD19-depleted stem cell transplant. These receptors originate from a male patient between 5 and 17 years old who had a stem cell transplant for acute lymphoblastic leukemia, so the T cells may come from the graft donor. CDR3s leave out the opening cysteine and the closing phenylalanine or tryptophan. The size entry is marked missing in some rows and otherwise reads once, few, many or a size class.

>TRBJ2-1|TRBV20-1|few
SARDWTNYNEQF
>TRBJ1-2|TRBV2|few
ASTDGIYGYT
>TRBJ1-5|TRBV5-1|few
ASSTRTGSNQPQH
>TRBJ1-1|TRBV7-6|few
ASSLGAGAYDTEAF
>TRBJ2-5|TRBV5-5|.
ASRYLLWDSQETQY
>TRBJ1-1|TRBV7-9|few
ASSQTTGAEAF
>TRBJ2-1|TRBV7-9|few
ASSRQGFYNEQF
>TRBJ2-1|TRBV12-3/TRBV12-4|.
ASTLEEDNEQF
>TRBJ1-3|TRBV6-5|.
ASSYGGSDNTIY
>TRBJ1-1|TRBV7-9|once
ASRFRGQDTEAF
>TRBJ2-5|TRBV18|few
ASSRTGQETQY
>TRBJ2-7|TRBV11-2|few
ASSLLGGARSPYEQY
>TRBJ2-7|TRBV27|.
ASSIGPYYEQY
>TRBJ2-7|TRBV12-3/TRBV12-4|.
ASSLALNRNEQY
>TRBJ2-2|TRBV24-1|.
ATSDFTGSWNTGELF
>TRBJ2-3|TRBV24-1|.
ATSDLEVIAPSTNTQY
>TRBJ2-1|TRBV6-1|.
ASRGGLASNNEQF
>TRBJ1-4|TRBV12-3/TRBV12-4|.
ASSLKAVVNEKLF
>TRBJ1-6|TRBV6-1|.
ASSLGRAHSPLH
>TRBJ2-3|TRBV29-1|few
SVDPGQGSTDTQY
>TRBJ2-7|TRBV7-3|.
ASSLGSGVDYEQY
>TRBJ1-3|TRBV9|many
ASSASDAGVRAGNTIY
>TRBJ2-3|TRBV29-1|few
SVGTSGSADTQY
>TRBJ1-1|TRBV5-1|few
ASSSGEASTEAF
>TRBJ1-2|TRBV4-1|.
ASSRGRDRGLRAAWNPYGYT
>TRBJ2-7|TRBV30|few
AWSPGTGKYEQY
>TRBJ2-1|TRBV5-1|.
ASSYYRGAYNEQF
>TRBJ2-1|TRBV13|.
ASSLVGPPHNEQF
>TRBJ2-3|TRBV10-3|.
AISESGQTSTDTQY
>TRBJ1-1|TRBV2|few
ASSETTLYTEAF
>TRBJ2-2|TRBV3-1|.
ASSRDYHTGELF
>TRBJ1-2|TRBV3-1|.
ASSQGRGRDGYT
>TRBJ2-7|TRBV6-1|few
ASRASGTLYYEQY
>TRBJ2-7|TRBV15|.
ATSGLIPYEQY
>TRBJ2-2|TRBV4-1|few
ASSQDLVAGDTGELF
>TRBJ2-6|TRBV20-1|.
SATEGAGANVLT